Reported below is one TCR beta chain. Its specificity is unknown. Trimming took 2 bases from V and 2 from J; bases not matched to a gene: 10. This CDR3 contains 19 residues. CDR1 and CDR2 (germline): LGHNA, YSLEER. The sample's time point: week 11, during vaccination. Vaccine doses each comprised 300 ug of mutant IDH1 20-mer peptide, with topical imiquimod. These data belong to a study of a mutant IDH1 vaccine in newly diagnosed glioma. The assay was immunoSEQ multiplex PCR, and TCRdb's table has in-frame clones only and misses some. Of over 55,000 clones in the sample, roughly 90% were seen once. The specimen comprised PBMCs, sampled from a glioma patient whose treatment included an IDH1 peptide vaccine. The receptor was isolated from a middle-aged man with glioma. The chain carries TRBV4-3 and TRBJ2-2; 11 bases align to TRBD1. Here the CDR3 DNA reads TGCGCCAGCAGCCAACTTTTTTCGGGACAGGGGGTTAACACCGGGGAGCTGTTTTTT. Translating gives CASSQLFSGQGVNTGELFF.